This entry is about one T cell receptor beta chain. The data belong to a study of blood T cell repertoires in COVID-19. Across the study: The United States, Italy and Spain supplied acute and convalescent COVID-19 samples. PBMCs, B-cell-depleted T cells, or T cells were the source of the cDNA or gDNA that made up the material.

Original handling: Counts of nucleated cells, estimated from reference gene primer amplification, were obtained. Generated by immunoSEQ multiplex PCR, the TCRdb table keeps only in-frame clones and is missing some. That table gives V, J and clone size, and the DNA gave D and trimming. This sample has 150,000 or so clones; 80% to 90% occur once, and the top ten carry about 8.9%. Germline V lookup: CDR1 SGHNT, CDR2 YYREEE (reference sequence). Trimming removed 3 bases from V and 8 bases from J, with 8 bases in between. This CDR3 is built from 11 residues. The sequence derives from a woman aged 45-60 years with acute or convalescent COVID-19. The sequenced sample consisted of peripheral blood. The chain carries TRBV5-4 and TRBJ1-2, with a tentative D call TRBD1 (6 bases). Here the CDR3 DNA reads TGTGCCAGCAGCTCCGACAGGGGCTACACCTTC. Its protein product is CASSSDRGYTF.